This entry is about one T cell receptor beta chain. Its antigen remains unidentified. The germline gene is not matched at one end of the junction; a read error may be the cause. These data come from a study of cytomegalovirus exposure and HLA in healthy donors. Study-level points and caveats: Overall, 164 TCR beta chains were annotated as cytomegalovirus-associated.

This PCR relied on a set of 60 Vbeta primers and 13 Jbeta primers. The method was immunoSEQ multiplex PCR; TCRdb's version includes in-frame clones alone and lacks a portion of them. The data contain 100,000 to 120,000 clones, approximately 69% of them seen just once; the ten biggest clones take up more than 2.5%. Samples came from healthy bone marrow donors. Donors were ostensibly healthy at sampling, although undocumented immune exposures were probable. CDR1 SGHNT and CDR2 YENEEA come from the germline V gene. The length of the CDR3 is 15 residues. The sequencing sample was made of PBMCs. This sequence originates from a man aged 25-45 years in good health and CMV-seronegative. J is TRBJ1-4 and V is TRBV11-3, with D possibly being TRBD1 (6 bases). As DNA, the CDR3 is TGTGCCGGCAGCCCCGGACAGACCTATAATGAAAAACTGTTTTTT. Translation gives CAGSPGQTYNEKLFF.